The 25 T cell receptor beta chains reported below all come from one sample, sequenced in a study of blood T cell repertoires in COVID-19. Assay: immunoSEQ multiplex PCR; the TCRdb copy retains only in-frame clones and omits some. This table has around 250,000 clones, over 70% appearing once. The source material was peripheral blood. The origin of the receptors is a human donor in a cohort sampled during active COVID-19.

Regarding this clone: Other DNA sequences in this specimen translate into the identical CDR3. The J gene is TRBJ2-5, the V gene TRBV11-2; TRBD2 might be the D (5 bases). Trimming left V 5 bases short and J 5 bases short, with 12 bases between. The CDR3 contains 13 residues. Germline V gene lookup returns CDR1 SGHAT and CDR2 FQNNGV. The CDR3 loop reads CASSPDRGETQYF. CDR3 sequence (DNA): TGTGCCAGCAGCCCGGACCGAGGGGAGACCCAGTACTTC. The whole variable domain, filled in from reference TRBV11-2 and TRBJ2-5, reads EAGVAQSPRYKIIEKRQSVAFWCNPISGHATLYWYQQILGQGPKLLIQFQNNGVVDDSQLPKDRFSAERLKGVDSTLKIQPAKLEDSAVYLCASSPDRGETQYFGPGTRLLVL.

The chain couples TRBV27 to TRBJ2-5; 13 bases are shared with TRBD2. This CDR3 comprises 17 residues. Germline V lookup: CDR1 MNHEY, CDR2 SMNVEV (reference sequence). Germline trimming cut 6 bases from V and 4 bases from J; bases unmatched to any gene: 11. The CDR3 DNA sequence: TGTGCCAGCAGCCAAAGACTAGCGGGGGGACTGGGAGAGACCCAGTACTTC. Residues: CASSQRLAGGLGETQYF.

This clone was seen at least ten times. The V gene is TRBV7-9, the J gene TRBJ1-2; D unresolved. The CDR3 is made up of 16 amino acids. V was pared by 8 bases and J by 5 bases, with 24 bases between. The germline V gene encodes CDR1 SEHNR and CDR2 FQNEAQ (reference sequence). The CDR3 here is CASAKLGSHVTYGYTF. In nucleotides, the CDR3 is TGTGCCAGCGCGAAGTTGGGCTCCCACGTCACTTATGGCTACACCTTC.

The CDR3 DNA follows: TGCAGCGTTGTTGGGGACAGGGGTTATGGAAACATTCAGTACTTC. Translated, it gives CSVVGDRGYGNIQYF. This chain connects TRBV29-1 to TRBJ2-4; 10 positions match TRBD1. With V trimmed by 4 bases and J by 6 bases, 9 bases remained unmatched. The V gene's germline CDR1 is SQVTM and CDR2 ANQGSEA. CDR3 size: 15 residues.

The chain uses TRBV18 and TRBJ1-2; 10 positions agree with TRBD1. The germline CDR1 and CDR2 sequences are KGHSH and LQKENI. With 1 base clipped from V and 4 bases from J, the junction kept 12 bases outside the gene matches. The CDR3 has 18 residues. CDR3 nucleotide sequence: TGTGCCAGCTCACCACTCTCGGCTAAAGGGGACAGGGGCTATGGCTACACCTTC. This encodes CASSPLSAKGDRGYGYTF.

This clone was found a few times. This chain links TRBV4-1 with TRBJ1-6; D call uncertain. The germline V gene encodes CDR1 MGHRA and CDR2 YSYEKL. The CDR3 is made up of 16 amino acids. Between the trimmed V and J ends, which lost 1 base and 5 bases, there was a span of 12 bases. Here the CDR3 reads CASSQVAGFDNSPLHF. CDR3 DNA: TGCGCCAGCAGCCAAGTGGCCGGGTTCGATAATTCACCCCTCCACTTT.

The CDR3 bases are TGTGCCAGCAGACGGACTAGCGGGATCCGGGGTGAGCAGTTCTTC. It specifies CASRRTSGIRGEQFF. This chain joins TRBV7-9 and TRBJ2-1, with 12 bases identical to TRBD2. V lost 6 bases and J lost 9; bases outside the gene matches: 9. CDR3 size: 15 residues. The V gene's germline CDR1 is SEHNR and CDR2 FQNEAQ (reference sequence).

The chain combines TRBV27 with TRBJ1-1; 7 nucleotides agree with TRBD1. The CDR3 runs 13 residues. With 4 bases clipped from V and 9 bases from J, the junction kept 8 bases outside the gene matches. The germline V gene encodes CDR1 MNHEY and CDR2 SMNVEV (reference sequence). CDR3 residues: CASSSRTGSQAFF. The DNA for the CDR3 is TGTGCCAGCAGTTCCCGGACAGGATCTCAAGCTTTCTTT.

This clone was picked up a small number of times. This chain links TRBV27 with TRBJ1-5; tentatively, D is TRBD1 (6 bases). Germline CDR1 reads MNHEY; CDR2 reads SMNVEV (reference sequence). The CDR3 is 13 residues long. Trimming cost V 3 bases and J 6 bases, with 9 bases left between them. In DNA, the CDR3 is TGTGCCAGCAGTTTCACAGGGAGTCAGCCCCAGCATTTT. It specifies CASSFTGSQPQHF.

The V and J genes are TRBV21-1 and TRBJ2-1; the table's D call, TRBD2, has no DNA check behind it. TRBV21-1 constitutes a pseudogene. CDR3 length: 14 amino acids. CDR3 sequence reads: CASLPGLAGLRQFF. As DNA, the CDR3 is TGTGCCAGCCTCCCGGGACTAGCGGGATTACGACAGTTCTTC.

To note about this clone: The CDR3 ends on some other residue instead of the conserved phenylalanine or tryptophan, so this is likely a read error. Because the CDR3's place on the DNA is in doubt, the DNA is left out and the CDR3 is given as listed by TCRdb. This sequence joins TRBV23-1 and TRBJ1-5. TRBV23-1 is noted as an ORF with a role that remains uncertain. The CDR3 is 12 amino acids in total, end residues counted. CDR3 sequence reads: CASSQPRGGAPP.

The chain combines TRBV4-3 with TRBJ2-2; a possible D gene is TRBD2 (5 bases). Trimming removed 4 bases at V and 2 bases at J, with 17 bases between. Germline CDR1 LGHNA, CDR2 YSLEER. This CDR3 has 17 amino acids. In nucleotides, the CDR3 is TGCGCCAGCAGCCCTGAAAGCTTCGGGGTTAACACCGGGGAGCTGTTTTTT. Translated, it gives CASSPESFGVNTGELFF.

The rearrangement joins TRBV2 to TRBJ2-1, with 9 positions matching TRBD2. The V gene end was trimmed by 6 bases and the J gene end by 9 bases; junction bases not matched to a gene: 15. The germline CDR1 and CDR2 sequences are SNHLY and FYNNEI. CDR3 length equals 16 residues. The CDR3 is CASSANSGTSYREQFF. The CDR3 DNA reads TGTGCCAGCAGCGCTAACTCCGGGACTAGCTATCGTGAGCAGTTCTTC.

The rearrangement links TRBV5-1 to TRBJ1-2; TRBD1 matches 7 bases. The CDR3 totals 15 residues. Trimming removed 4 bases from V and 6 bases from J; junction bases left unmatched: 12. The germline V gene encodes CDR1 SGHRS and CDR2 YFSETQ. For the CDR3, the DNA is TGCGCCAGCAGCAATAACAGGGGAGGAAGCAATGGCTACACCTTC. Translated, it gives CASSNNRGGSNGYTF.

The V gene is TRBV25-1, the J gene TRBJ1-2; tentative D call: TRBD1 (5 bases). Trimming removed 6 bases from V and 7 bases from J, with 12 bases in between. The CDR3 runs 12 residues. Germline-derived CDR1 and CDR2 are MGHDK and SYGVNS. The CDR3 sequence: CASSGGSGGYTF. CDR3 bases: TGTGCCAGCAGCGGGGGATCCGGTGGCTACACCTTC.

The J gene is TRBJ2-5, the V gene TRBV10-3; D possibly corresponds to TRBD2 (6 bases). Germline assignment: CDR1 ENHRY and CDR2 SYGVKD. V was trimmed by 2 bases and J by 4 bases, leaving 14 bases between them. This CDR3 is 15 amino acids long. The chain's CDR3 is CAISEDNGSRETQYF. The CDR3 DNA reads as TGTGCCATCAGTGAGGACAACGGGAGCCGAGAGACCCAGTACTTC.

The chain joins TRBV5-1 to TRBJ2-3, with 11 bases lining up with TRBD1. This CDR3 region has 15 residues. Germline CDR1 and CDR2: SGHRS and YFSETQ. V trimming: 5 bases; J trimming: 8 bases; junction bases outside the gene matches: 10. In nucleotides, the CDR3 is TGCGCCAGCAGGGATAGGACAGGGGGCGCAGGTACGCAGTATTTT. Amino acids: CASRDRTGGAGTQYF. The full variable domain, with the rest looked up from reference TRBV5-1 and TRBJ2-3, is KAGVTQTPRYLIKTRGQQVTLSCSPISGHRSVSWYQQTPGQGLQFLFEYFSETQRNKGNFPGRFSGRQFSNSRSEMNVSTLELGDSALYLCASRDRTGGAGTQYFGPGTRLTVL.

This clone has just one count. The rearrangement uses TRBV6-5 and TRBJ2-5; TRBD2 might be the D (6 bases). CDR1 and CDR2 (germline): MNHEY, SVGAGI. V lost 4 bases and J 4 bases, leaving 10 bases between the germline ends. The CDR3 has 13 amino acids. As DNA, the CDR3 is TGTGCCAGCAGTTCGGGAGTCCGAGAGACCCAGTACTTC. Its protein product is CASSSGVRETQYF.

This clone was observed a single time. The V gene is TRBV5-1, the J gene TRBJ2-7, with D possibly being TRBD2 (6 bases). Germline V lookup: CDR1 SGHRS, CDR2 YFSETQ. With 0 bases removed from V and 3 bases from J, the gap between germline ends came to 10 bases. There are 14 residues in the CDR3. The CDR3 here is CASSLGGGLYEQYF. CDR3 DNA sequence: TGCGCCAGCAGCTTGGGTGGGGGACTCTACGAGCAGTACTTC.

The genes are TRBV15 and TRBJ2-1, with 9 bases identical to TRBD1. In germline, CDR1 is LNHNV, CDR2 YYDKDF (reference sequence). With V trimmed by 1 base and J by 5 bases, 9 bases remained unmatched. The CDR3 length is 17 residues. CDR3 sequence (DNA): TGTGCCACCAGCAGAGGGACAGGGGTGGGTATCAACAATGAGCAGTTCTTC. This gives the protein CATSRGTGVGINNEQFF.

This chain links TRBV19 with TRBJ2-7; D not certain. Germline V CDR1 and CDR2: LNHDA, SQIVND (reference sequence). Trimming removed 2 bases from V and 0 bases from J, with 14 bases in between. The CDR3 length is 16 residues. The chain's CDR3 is CASSIRSVFSSYEQYF. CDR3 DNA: TGTGCCAGTAGTATACGCAGCGTCTTCAGCTCCTACGAGCAGTACTTC.

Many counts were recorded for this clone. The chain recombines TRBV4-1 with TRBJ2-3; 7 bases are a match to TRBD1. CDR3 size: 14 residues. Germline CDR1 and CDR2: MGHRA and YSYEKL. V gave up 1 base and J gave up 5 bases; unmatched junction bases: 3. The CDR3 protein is CASSQGQGKDTQYF. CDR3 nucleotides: TGCGCCAGCAGCCAAGGACAGGGCAAAGATACGCAGTATTTT.

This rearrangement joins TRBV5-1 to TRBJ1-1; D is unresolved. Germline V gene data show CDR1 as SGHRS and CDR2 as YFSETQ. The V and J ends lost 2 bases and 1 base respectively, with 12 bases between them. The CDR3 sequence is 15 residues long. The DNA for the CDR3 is TGCGCCAGCAGCTTCCTCCACGGGGAGAACACTGAAGCTTTCTTT. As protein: CASSFLHGENTEAFF.

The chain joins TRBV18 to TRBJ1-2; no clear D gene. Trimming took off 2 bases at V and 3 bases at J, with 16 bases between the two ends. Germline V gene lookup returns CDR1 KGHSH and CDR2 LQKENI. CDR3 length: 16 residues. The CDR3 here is CASSPKTLGGYYGYTF. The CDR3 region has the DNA TGTGCCAGCTCACCAAAAACCCTTGGCGGATACTATGGCTACACCTTC. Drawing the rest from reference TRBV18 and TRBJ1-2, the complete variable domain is NAGVMQNPRHLVRRRGQEARLRCSPMKGHSHVYWYRQLPEEGLKFMVYLQKENIIDESGMPKERFSAEFPKEGPSILRIQQVVRGDSAAYFCASSPKTLGGYYGYTFGSGTRLTVV.

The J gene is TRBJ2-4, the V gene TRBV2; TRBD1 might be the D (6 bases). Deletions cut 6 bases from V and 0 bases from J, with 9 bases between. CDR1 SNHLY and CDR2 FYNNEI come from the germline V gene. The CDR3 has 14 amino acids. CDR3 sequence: CASRDSLAKNIQYF. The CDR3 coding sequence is TGTGCCAGCAGGGACAGCCTAGCCAAAAACATTCAGTACTTC.